Here is one TCR beta chain with its context. The antigen remains undetermined. Looked up from germline, CDR1 is ENHRY and CDR2 is SYGVKD. After removal of 4 bases from V and 5 bases from J, the junction contained 9 bases not matched to a gene. The CDR3 is 16 residues long. This sample is drawn from a study of T cell responses to AZD1222 COVID-19 vaccine. Study-wide results and limits: After the peak T cell response, and only then, were repertoires sampled. The study found Spike-specific TCR breadth and depth rose after two AZD1222 doses.

Assay used: immunoSEQ multiplex PCR; TCRdb lists only in-frame clones, some missing. The sample has over 130,000 clones, 90% to 95% seen once; the top ten hold 3% to 4%. The chain uses TRBV10-3 and TRBJ2-3; 10 nucleotides match TRBD2. The specimen was peripheral blood, collected 28 days after the second AZD1222 dose. The TCR comes from an adult who received the AZD1222 COVID-19 vaccine. CDR3 region: CAISGLGLAGVDTQYF. DNA for the CDR3: TGTGCCATCAGTGGCCTGGGGCTAGCGGGAGTAGATACGCAGTATTTT.